This T cell receptor (beta chain) was recovered during a study of Ad26.COV2.S vaccination and SARS-CoV-2 variants. Study as a whole: Into the muscle, Ad26.COV2.S was dosed once or twice, 56 days apart.

Produced via immunoSEQ multiplex PCR; TCRdb's table is partial and in-frame only. The sample has approximately 480,000 clones; 87% are singletons. Study-wide results and limits: Measurement of non-spike TCR breadth gave similar results in vaccine and placebo recipients.

As for this clone: The antigen remains unidentified.

Treatment in this sample: some 20 received Ad26.COV2.S at low or high dose, single or two shots; about 5 received placebo; per-sample allocation not given. Sampling took place 63 days after the first vaccine or placebo injection. Ad26 vector vaccine expressed Wuhan-strain SARS-CoV-2 spike. V was shortened by 6 bases and J by 4 bases, with 15 bases between the two germline ends. Germline V gene data show CDR1 as SNHLY and CDR2 as FYNNEI. There are 14 residues in the CDR3. The sequencing here drew on peripheral blood, taken in a trial of Ad26.COV2.S vaccine versus placebo. The sequence was obtained from a person between 18 and 59 years old who received the Ad26.COV2.S COVID-19 vaccine or a placebo. The V call is TRBV2, the J call TRBJ1-2, with D tentatively TRBD1 (6 bases). CDR3: CASREELGGYGYTF. The CDR3 region has the DNA TGTGCCAGCAGGGAGGAGCTAGGGGGCTATGGCTACACCTTC.